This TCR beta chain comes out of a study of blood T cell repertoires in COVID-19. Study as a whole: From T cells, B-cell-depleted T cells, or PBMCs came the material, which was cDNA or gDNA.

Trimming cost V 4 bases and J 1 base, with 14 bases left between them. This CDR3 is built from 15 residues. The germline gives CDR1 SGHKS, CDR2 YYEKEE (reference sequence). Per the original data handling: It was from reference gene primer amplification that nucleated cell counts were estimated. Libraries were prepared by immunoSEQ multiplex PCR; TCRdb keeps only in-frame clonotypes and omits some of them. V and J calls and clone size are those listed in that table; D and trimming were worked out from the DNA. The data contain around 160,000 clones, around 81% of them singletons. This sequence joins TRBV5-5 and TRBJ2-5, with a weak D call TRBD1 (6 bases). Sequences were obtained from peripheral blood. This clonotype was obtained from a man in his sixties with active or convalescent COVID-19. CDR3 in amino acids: CASSMRTELQETQYF. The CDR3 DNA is TGTGCCAGCAGCATGCGGACAGAGCTCCAAGAGACCCAGTACTTC.